The T cell receptor (beta chain) described here comes from a study of vaccination effects on CD4 cells after COVID-19 (dated by TCRdb to the early 2020s). Background for the entire study: Participants received two doses of either the BNT162b2 or the mRNA-1273 mRNA SARS-CoV-2 vaccine. Pre-vaccine samples were collected from a couple of convalescent patients 16 days and one week before the first dose, corresponding to 142 and 148 days after COVID-19 diagnosis. The study compared SARS-CoV-2 spike-specific CD4+ TCR repertoires before and after mRNA vaccination in COVID-19 convalescent patients and infection-naive vaccine recipients. Altogether, 10 COVID-19 convalescent patients and several SARS-CoV-2-naive healthy vaccine recipients made up the full study. Cultures from other donors in the study were sequenced using the Oncomine TCR Beta short-read assay on an Illumina iSeq 100. Broad study findings and their caveats: Limitations of the study were the small number of convalescent patients and the absence of early post-infection timepoints. In convalescent patients, the post-vaccine spike-reactive repertoire was composed mainly of new vaccine-induced clones that were largely distinct from infection-induced clones. Both infection-induced and vaccine-induced clones contracted markedly at late post-vaccination timepoints, which is consistent with waning T cell responses.

For CDR1 and CDR2, the germline V gene lists SNHLY and FYNNEI. V sheds 4 bases and J sheds 6 bases, leaving 13 bases between their ends. The CDR3 spans 14 residues, from the cysteine through the phenylalanine. Only the CDR3 portion is preserved as DNA: 42 bases, with reading frame beginning at the first base. The library was generated by the immunoSEQ multiplex PCR assay. TCR beta CDR3 sequencing was performed on DNA from the cultured, isolated CD4+ T cells. On the authors' methods: The analysis removed non-productive TCR sequences, trimmed reads to the CDR3 region, and retained only CDR3s that were 7 or more amino acids long. Antigen-specific clonotypes were identified using the MANAFEST web app by comparison of expansion in peptide wells against reference cultures. To count as positive, a clone had to show expansion at FDR<0.05 compared with the reference and with all other wells, an odds ratio above 5, and a frequency above 0.1% in two replicate wells. Clonotypes significantly expanded in SARS-CoV-2 spike wells and in at least one common cold coronavirus spike condition were defined as cross-reactive. CDR3 similarity was assessed by Levenshtein distance with the stringdist R package, and unrooted trees were built with ape in R 3.6.1. Imported from immuneACCESS, the table was reduced by TCRdb to in-frame sequences with V and J called. These copies leave out some clones; in studies compared against another copy, an unresolved V gene accounts for under half, and the cause of the remainder is not known. V and J calls and clone size are copied from that table; D and trimming were computed from the DNA. This sample comprises roughly 70,000 clones, roughly 73% of them detected only once. The top ten clones comprise under 6% of the sample.

In the ViraFEST assay, PBMC were stimulated with viral peptide pools, and TCR sequencing was then used to find antigen-specific CD4+ T cell clonotypes based on their expansion. After around 11 days of culture, CD4+ T cells were isolated with the EasySep CD4+ T cell isolation kit. Convalescent patients had PCR-confirmed SARS-CoV-2 infection between March and December 2020, before Alpha, Beta and Delta variants emerged in the United States. Each well held around 1.9 million PBMC cultured in IMDM containing approximately 5.3% human AB serum, roughly 9.9 IU/ml IL-2 and gentamicin, along with 8 to 10 ug/ml peptides. A peptide pool from HIV-1 Nef was used as the negative control culture condition. Half of the culture medium was replaced with fresh IL-2-containing medium on days 3 and 7. Unless noted otherwise, every peptide stimulation condition was cultured in triplicate wells. PBMC were separated from whole blood using Ficoll-Paque Plus gradient centrifugation and were then either cryopreserved at -140C or used fresh. Genomic DNA was extracted from cultured CD4+ T cells with the QIAamp micro DNA kit.

This clone appeared a few times. The antigen this receptor binds is unknown. The input lacks base qualities; no much larger clone sits a single base away. This sequence was found in a human donor who had a prior SARS-CoV-2 infection. This receptor chain uses TRBV2 and TRBJ2-1; the D gene could be either TRBD1 or TRBD2, each agreeing at 6 bases. This sample comprised CD4+ T cells from PBMCs cultured with HIV peptides, obtained before COVID-19 vaccination. Interpreted using the paper, the cell subset or site label stands for: HIV-1 Nef peptide pool negative control/reference culture. Here the CDR3 is given as CASSVEGGFNEQFF. The nucleotide sequence is TGTGCCAGCAGTGTAGAGGGGGGATTCAATGAGCAGTTCTTC.